A selection of T cell receptor beta chains follows, all from one sample in a study of response to subunit inactivated influenza vaccine. TCRdb reprocessed the RT-PCR reads with MiXCR, giving one entry per CDR3 protein. The sample has about 620,000 distinct CDR3 sequences, about 10% seen once; the top ten hold around 9.6%. Source: PBMCs from blood, taken on the day of vaccination. The receptor set was obtained from a man between 45 and 60 years old who received an inactivated influenza vaccine. Both conserved end residues are part of each CDR3. D genes are given only for firm matches. Clone size is shown for a subset of rows, as once, few, many or a class of expanded clone.

TRBJ2-7 TRBV5-1 NA NA TGCGCCAGCAACGAGGGGTTGGCGGGCAGTTCCTACGAGCAGTACTTC CASNEGLAGSSYEQYF
TRBJ1-4 TRBV10-3 NA few TGTGCCATCAGTGACAATCCTGAAAAACTGTTTTTT CAISDNPEKLFF
TRBJ2-3 TRBV7-9 TRBD2 NA TGTGCCAGCAGACCCCCTAGCGGGGGCGGTACAGATACGCAGTATTTT CASRPPSGGGTDTQYF
TRBJ2-1 TRBV5-1 NA NA TGCGCCAGCAGCTTTGGAGGATTAGCGTCCGTCAACGTTGAGCAGTTCTTC CASSFGGLASVNVEQFF
TRBJ1-2 TRBV11-2 TRBD1 few TGTGCCAGCAGAACCGGGACAGGGGGCTTTGGCTACACCTTC CASRTGTGGFGYTF
TRBJ2-2 TRBV27 NA NA TGTGCCAGCAGTTATGGAGGGGCAGGATCAATCTCCTTCACCGGGGAGCTGTTTTTT CASSYGGAGSISFTGELFF
TRBJ2-1 TRBV4-2 NA NA TGTGCCAGCAGCCAGAGAAGCGCATACAATGAGCAGTTCTTC CASSQRSAYNEQFF
TRBJ2-2 TRBV12-3/TRBV12-4 TRBD1 NA TGTGCCAGCAGTTTAGTGGGCGCAGGGGGTCCCACCGGGGAGCTGTTTTTT CASSLVGAGGPTGELFF
TRBJ2-3 TRBV20-1 NA many TGCAGTGCTCCCCTGTGGGGGGGCCAATCAGATACGCAGTATTTT CSAPLWGGQSDTQYF
TRBJ2-1 TRBV7-2 TRBD2 few TGTGCCAGCAGCCCGACTAGCGGGAGTCACAATGAGCAGTTCTTC CASSPTSGSHNEQFF
TRBJ2-7 TRBV7-9 TRBD2 many TGTGCCAGCAGCCCCTGGGCGGGAGGGCCGGGTCATGAGCAGTACTTC CASSPWAGGPGHEQYF
TRBJ2-1 TRBV2 TRBD2 many TGTGCCAGCAGAGTTCTAGCGGGAGGGAGGTATGAGCAGTTCTTC CASRVLAGGRYEQFF
TRBJ2-2 TRBV3-1 NA many TGTGCCAGCAGCCAAGATAGGGGCGGGTCGAACACCGGGGAGCTGTTTTTT CASSQDRGGSNTGELFF
TRBJ1-6 TRBV27 NA few TGTGCCAGCAGTTTCCGGGACGGAAATAATTCACCCCTCCACTTT CASSFRDGNNSPLHF
TRBJ2-5 TRBV29-1 NA few TGCAGCGTCCGAGATGTGGGGGCAAAGGAGACCCAGTACTTC CSVRDVGAKETQYF
TRBJ1-1 TRBV29-1 NA NA TGCAGCGTCCATCCGACGGGGACTGAAGCTTTCTTT CSVHPTGTEAFF
TRBJ1-2 TRBV27 TRBD1 NA TGTGCCAGCAGTTATGGGGACAGGGGCCATGGCTACACCTTC CASSYGDRGHGYTF
TRBJ2-1 TRBV15 NA few TGTGCCACCAGCAGAGCAGGGGATGAGCAGTTCTTC CATSRAGDEQFF
TRBJ1-6 TRBV6-5 NA NA TGTGCCAGCAGTTACTCCACCGTCGGCAATTCACCCCTCCACTTT CASSYSTVGNSPLHF
TRBJ2-1 TRBV5-1 TRBD1 NA TGCGCCAGCAGCTTAAGAACAGGGGATACTAATGAGCAGTTCTTC CASSLRTGDTNEQFF
TRBJ1-5 TRBV20-1 NA few TGCAGTGCTTGGGACAGCAATCAGCCCCAGCATTTT CSAWDSNQPQHF
TRBJ2-5 TRBV20-1 NA many TGCAGTGCAACGAAAGGGGAGACCCAGTACTTC CSATKGETQYF
TRBJ2-5 TRBV7-2 TRBD2 NA TGTGCCAGCAGCCCGACTAGCGGGGGATCGACCCAGTACTTC CASSPTSGGSTQYF
TRBJ2-7 TRBV5-6 NA few TGTGCCAGCAGCTTGGCCGGAAGGGAGGGACAGAGCTACGAGCAGTACTTC CASSLAGREGQSYEQYF
TRBJ2-1 TRBV10-2 TRBD2 NA TGCGCCAGCAGTAGACTAGCGGGGGGACTCTACAATGAGCAGTTCTTC CASSRLAGGLYNEQFF
TRBJ1-4 TRBV5-6 NA many TGTGCCAGCAGCTTATGGGGAGCCTATGAAAAACTGTTTTTT CASSLWGAYEKLFF
TRBJ2-3 TRBV7-2 NA few TGTGCCAGCCGAATAGGGAGTACGCAGTATTTT CASRIGSTQYF
TRBJ2-3 TRBV29-1 NA NA TGCAGCGTTGAAGCCTCTAGAAGCCCCCCCACAGATACGCAGTATTTT CSVEASRSPPTDTQYF
TRBJ2-1 TRBV29-1 NA many TGCAGCGTTGCTACTAGCACCTACTACAATGAGCAGTTCTTC CSVATSTYYNEQFF
TRBJ1-1 TRBV12-3/TRBV12-4 TRBD1 NA TGTGCCAGCAGTTTGGTTTCAGGGGGGGCTGAAGCTTTCTTT CASSLVSGGAEAFF
TRBJ2-5 TRBV20-1 NA few TGCAGTGCTAGAGATTGGGGGGAGCGAGAGACCCAGTACTTC CSARDWGERETQYF
TRBJ1-2 TRBV12-3/TRBV12-4 NA many TGTGCCAGCAGACCACAGGGTTCTAACTATGGCTACACCTTC CASRPQGSNYGYTF
TRBJ2-3 TRBV20-1 NA few TGCAGTGCTAGCGGGGGGCCCTCGGGAGGCGCAGATACGCAGTATTTT CSASGGPSGGADTQYF
TRBJ1-5 TRBV27 NA few TGTGCCAGCAGTTTTTTGGGACGGGGGAATCAGCCCCAGCATTTT CASSFLGRGNQPQHF
TRBJ2-7 TRBV28 TRBD2 few TGTGCCAGCAGGCCTACTAGCGGGAGGTTCGACGAGCAGTACTTC CASRPTSGRFDEQYF
TRBJ1-6 TRBV4-1 TRBD1 NA TGCGCCAGCAGCACCAAGACAGGGCATAATTCACCCCTCCACTTT CASSTKTGHNSPLHF
TRBJ2-7 TRBV15 TRBD2 NA TGTGCCACCAGCACCCGGGAGGTGCGGGGAGGATCCTACGAGCAGTACTTC CATSTREVRGGSYEQYF
TRBJ2-7 TRBV11-2 TRBD1 few TGTGCCAGCAGACAACCACAGGGGGTCTCCTACGAGCAGTACTTC CASRQPQGVSYEQYF
TRBJ2-2 TRBV10-3 NA NA TGTGCCATCAGTGAGTCAGGAGGGGGCGCGAGCACCGGGGAGCTGTTTTTT CAISESGGGASTGELFF
TRBJ2-7 TRBV20-1 TRBD2 NA TGCAGTGCGCCCCGACTAGCGGGCCCTTACGAGCAGTACTTC CSAPRLAGPYEQYF
TRBJ2-1 TRBV9 NA few TGTGCCAGCAGCGTAGCCTCTCTCAATGAGCAGTTCTTC CASSVASLNEQFF
TRBJ2-3 TRBV5-6 NA NA TGTGCCAGCAGCGTGGACCGTCTACAGTATTTT CASSVDRLQYF
TRBJ2-4 TRBV20-1 TRBD2 few TGCAGTGTCGGGACTAGCACGAACATTCAGTACTTC CSVGTSTNIQYF
TRBJ2-1 TRBV29-1 NA medium-sized TGCAGCGTTGACTTCAGGGAAAAGCAGTTCTTC CSVDFREKQFF
TRBJ2-3 TRBV3-1 NA few TGTGCCAGCAGCCAATTACTAGACACAGATACGCAGTATTTT CASSQLLDTDTQYF
TRBJ2-3 TRBV29-1 NA few TGCAGCGTTGAAGAGGGTAGGGCAGGGATCACAGATACGCAGTATTTT CSVEEGRAGITDTQYF
TRBJ2-7 TRBV20-1 TRBD1 few TGCAGTGCTAGAGATATGACAGGGGGCTACCACGAGCAGTACTTC CSARDMTGGYHEQYF
TRBJ2-1 TRBV18 TRBD2 NA TGTGCCAGCTCCCCCCGGTTGCCTGATAGCGGGGGGTACAATGAGCAGTTCTTC CASSPRLPDSGGYNEQFF
TRBJ2-3 TRBV5-1 NA few TGCGCCAGCAGCTTGGCTGGGAGTTCAGATACGCAGTATTTT CASSLAGSSDTQYF
TRBJ2-7 TRBV5-1 NA many TGCGCCAGCAGCTTGTCTAGCGAGACGACGACGTGGCAGTACTTC CASSLSSETTTWQYF
TRBJ2-1 TRBV7-8 NA NA TGTGCCAGCAGCTTAGCGTTAGAGTGGCGTACCAATGAGCAGTTCTTC CASSLALEWRTNEQFF
TRBJ1-6 TRBV18 TRBD1 few TGTGCCAGCTCAGAAACGGGACAGGGGTTTAATTCACCCCTCCACTTT CASSETGQGFNSPLHF
TRBJ2-3 TRBV2 TRBD2 once TGTGCCAGCAGTGAATTAGGCGGGGGAAGCACAGATACGCAGTATTTT CASSELGGGSTDTQYF
TRBJ2-2 TRBV11-2 NA few TGTGCCAGCAGCTTAGTGGGTCAGGGAAACACCGGGGAGCTGTTTTTT CASSLVGQGNTGELFF
TRBJ1-6 TRBV28 NA few TGTGCCAGCAGTTCCCCCGGGACCAGATTCCTCCACTTT CASSSPGTRFLHF
TRBJ2-1 TRBV3-1 NA NA TGTGCCAGCAGCCAAACAAGTGCGGGGGAGCAGTTCTTC CASSQTSAGEQFF
TRBJ2-3 TRBV27 TRBD1 few TGTGCCAGCAGTTTCCTACCCGGACAGGTTAGCACAGATACGCAGTATTTT CASSFLPGQVSTDTQYF
TRBJ2-2 TRBV7-2 TRBD2 few TGTGCCAGCACCTCTAGCGGGAGGAGGACCGGGGAGCTGTTTTTT CASTSSGRRTGELFF
TRBJ1-5 TRBV7-2 TRBD1 few TGTGCCAGCAGCTTAGAACGCGGGACAGGTCAGCCCCAGCATTTT CASSLERGTGQPQHF